The 14 T cell receptor beta chains listed next were all sequenced from one sample in a study of early T cells in non-severe SARS-CoV-2 infection. MiXCR was run by TCRdb on the 5' RACE reads, yielding one entry per CDR3 protein. The profile covers 76,000 or so distinct CDR3 sequences, with about 11% appearing a single time and around 5% taken by the ten largest. Sequencing used whole blood. The receptor source for this set is an adult who was a healthcare worker with PCR-confirmed SARS-CoV-2 infection or an uninfected control (not recorded which).

This clonotype appeared many times. The chain links TRBV5-4 to TRBJ2-5; 7 nucleotides match TRBD2. This CDR3 contains 14 residues. The germline gives CDR1 SGHNT, CDR2 YYREEE (reference sequence). V dropped 4 bases and J dropped 3; count of bases not matched to a gene: 6. CDR3 bases: TGTGCCAGCAGCCCCCGGGGAGGGGAAGAGACCCAGTACTTC. Translating it yields CASSPRGGEETQYF.

This rearrangement joins TRBV15 to TRBJ2-3; D call uncertain. Trimming pared 0 bases from V and 4 bases from J, leaving 2 bases between. Germline V lookup: CDR1 LNHNV, CDR2 YYDKDF (reference sequence). The CDR3 has 12 residues. CDR3 DNA sequence: TGTGCCACCAGCAGAGACGCAGATACGCAGTATTTT. Translated, it gives CATSRDADTQYF.

The chain employs TRBV12-3 or TRBV12-4 and TRBJ1-6; D gene unclear. Trimming cost V 5 bases and J 0 bases, with 8 bases left between them. This CDR3 comprises 15 residues. The CDR3 coding sequence is TGTGCCAGCAGTCGCGAGAGCTCCTATAATTCACCCCTCCACTTT. Translated: CASSRESSYNSPLHF.

This clonotype came up a few times. The V gene is TRBV2, the J gene TRBJ2-3; 8 positions match TRBD2. Germline trimming cut 7 bases from V and 4 bases from J; bases unmatched to any gene: 7. Germline-derived CDR1 and CDR2 are SNHLY and FYNNEI. The CDR3 runs 14 residues. For the CDR3, the DNA is TGTGCCAGCATAAAGGGACTAGGCTCAGATACGCAGTATTTT. Translating gives CASIKGLGSDTQYF.

This clonotype was recorded at least ten times. The chain couples TRBV11-2 to TRBJ1-5; D is unclear. Germline V gene data show CDR1 as SGHAT and CDR2 as FQNNGV. V was shortened by 0 bases and J by 1 base, with 4 bases between the two germline ends. This CDR3 comprises 14 residues. Here the CDR3 reads CASSLEGSNQPQHF. Here the CDR3 DNA reads TGTGCCAGCAGCTTAGAGGGGAGCAATCAGCCCCAGCATTTT.

This chain connects TRBV2 to TRBJ2-7; the match to TRBD1 covers 7 bases. Trimming cost V 8 bases and J 7 bases; bases outside gene matches: 8. The germline V gene has CDR1 SNHLY and CDR2 FYNNEI. CDR3 length equals 12 residues. The CDR3 DNA sequence: TGTGCCAGCGCACAGACAGGGCGGGAGCAGTACTTC. It codes for CASAQTGREQYF.

This clonotype was observed a few times. The chain uses TRBV7-6 and TRBJ2-7; unclear D gene. The V and J ends lost 2 bases and 5 bases respectively, with 7 bases between them. The CDR3 is made up of 12 amino acids. Per germline, CDR1 SGHVS and CDR2 FNYEAQ. The DNA of the CDR3 is TGTGCCAGCAGCTTACTAAGAAACGAGCAGTACTTC. The encoded protein is CASSLLRNEQYF.

In its sample, this clonotype was seen a few times. V usage is TRBV4-1 and J usage is TRBJ2-7; D is unresolved. The CDR3 has 12 amino acids. The ends were cut back, 0 bases at V and 1 base at J, with 1 base in the middle. The germline V gene encodes CDR1 MGHRA and CDR2 YSYEKL. The CDR3 DNA reads as TGCGCCAGCAGCCAAGAATCCTACGAGCAGTACTTC. Encoded protein: CASSQESYEQYF.

This clonotype was observed a few times. The chain combines TRBV11-3 with TRBJ2-2, with a tentative D call TRBD1 (5 bases). CDR3 size: 15 residues. Germline V gene sequence: CDR1 SGHNT, CDR2 YENEEA. Trimming stripped 4 bases from V and 4 bases from J, with 13 bases between. The CDR3 sequence is CASSSDSGPTGELFF. In nucleotides, the CDR3 is TGTGCCAGCAGCTCCGACAGTGGACCCACCGGGGAGCTGTTTTTT.

This clonotype appeared many times. The rearrangement links TRBV25-1 to TRBJ2-3; D is uncertain. Trimming stripped 0 bases from V and 4 bases from J, with 11 bases between. The CDR3 totals 15 residues. Per the germline V gene, CDR1 is MGHDK and CDR2 is SYGVNS. The CDR3 bases are TGTGCCAGCAGTGAATATACGGTGGCTCCAGATACGCAGTATTTT. Its translation: CASSEYTVAPDTQYF.

This clonotype was seen repeatedly, ten times or more. This chain links TRBV19 with TRBJ2-5; 8 nucleotides align to TRBD2. CDR1 is LNHDA, CDR2 SQIVND, per germline (reference sequence). The CDR3 runs 16 residues. V lost 5 bases, J lost 0 bases, and 8 bases stayed unmatched. The CDR3 DNA reads TGTGCCAGTAGTCCGTATAGCGGGGCACACCAAGAGACCCAGTACTTC. The encoded protein is CASSPYSGAHQETQYF.

V usage is TRBV3-1 and J usage is TRBJ1-1, with 8 bases identical to TRBD1. CDR1 LGHDT and CDR2 YNNKEL come from the germline V gene (reference sequence). This CDR3 contains 15 residues. With V trimmed by 3 bases and J by 4 bases, 7 bases remained unmatched. The DNA for the CDR3 is TGTGCCAGCAGCCACGGACAGGGTTGGACCACTGAAGCTTTCTTT. This encodes CASSHGQGWTTEAFF.

A few counts support this clonotype. The gene calls are TRBV29-1 and TRBJ2-1, with 9 bases identical to TRBD2. V shed 3 bases and J 7 bases; nucleotides not matched to a gene: 4. The CDR3 loop spans 13 amino acids. Germline-derived CDR1 and CDR2 are SQVTM and ANQGSEA. CDR3 amino acids: CSVDRLAVNEQFF. CDR3 nucleotide sequence: TGCAGCGTTGATCGACTAGCGGTAAATGAGCAGTTCTTC.

CDR3 nucleotide sequence: TGTGCCAGCAGCTTTGCCGGGAGAGACTATGGGGCCAACGTCCTGACTTTC. It codes for CASSFAGRDYGANVLTF. The genes are TRBV7-9 and TRBJ2-6; D might be TRBD2 (6 bases). Germline loops: CDR1 SEHNR, CDR2 FQNEAQ (reference sequence). This CDR3 has 17 amino acids. V gave up 3 bases and J gave up 3 bases, with 15 bases separating them.